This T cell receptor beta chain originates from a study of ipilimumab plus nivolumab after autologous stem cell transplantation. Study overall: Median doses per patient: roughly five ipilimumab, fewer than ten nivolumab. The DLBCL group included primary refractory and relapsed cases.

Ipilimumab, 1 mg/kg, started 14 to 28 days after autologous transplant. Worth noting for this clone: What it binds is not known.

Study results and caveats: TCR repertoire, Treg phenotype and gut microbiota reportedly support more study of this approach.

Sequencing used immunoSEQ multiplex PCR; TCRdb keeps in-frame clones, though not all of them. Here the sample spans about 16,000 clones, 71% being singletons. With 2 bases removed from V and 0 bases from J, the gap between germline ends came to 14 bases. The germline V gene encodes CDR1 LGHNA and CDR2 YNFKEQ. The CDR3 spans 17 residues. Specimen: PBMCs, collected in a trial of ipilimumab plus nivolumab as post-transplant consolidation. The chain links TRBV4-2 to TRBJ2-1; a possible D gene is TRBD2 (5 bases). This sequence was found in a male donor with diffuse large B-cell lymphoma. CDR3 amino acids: CASSQPGLQSSYNEQFF. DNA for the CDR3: TGTGCCAGCAGCCAACCTGGACTCCAGAGCTCCTACAATGAGCAGTTCTTC.